This T cell receptor (beta chain) was identified during a study of T cells in Graves' hyperthyroidism and ophthalmopathy. At least ten counts were recorded for this clonotype. TCR beta CDR3 regions were amplified from RNA. A first-round RT-PCR of the TCR CDR3 used the HTBI primer set. A single record per CDR3 protein comes from TCRdb applying MiXCR to the multiplex PCR reads. Here the sample spans 600,000 to 850,000 distinct CDR3 sequences, roughly 20% being singletons. Hyperthyroidism, newly diagnosed and lasting under 2 months, affected patients aged 18 to 65. Diagnoses rested on clinical symptoms, serum thyroxine and TRAb, thyroid ultrasound and orbital computed tomography. Sequenced: blood. This clonotype was obtained from a woman aged 50 to 65 with Graves' hyperthyroidism that later progressed to Graves' ophthalmopathy.

The CDR3: CASSVQQGPEAFF. The CDR3 DNA sequence: TGTGCCAGCAGTGTACAACAGGGCCCTGAAGCTTTCTTT. J is TRBJ1-1 and V is TRBV2; a possible D gene is TRBD1 (6 bases). V lost 4 bases, J lost 6 bases, and 12 bases lay in between. The CDR3 contains 13 residues. Looked up from germline, CDR1 is SNHLY and CDR2 is FYNNEI.